This T cell receptor (beta chain) came from a study of cytomegalovirus exposure and HLA in healthy donors (dated by TCRdb to about 2017). Notes on the research overall: According to an earlier analysis of 550 to 700 of the donors, some 170 million T cells yielded 117 million unique TCR beta sequences and 250 to 350 Gb of sequence data. An early release covering roughly 640 HLA-typed donors comprised approximately 290 gigabases of sequencing data and approximately 85 million unique TCR sequences. The genetic ancestry cluster associated with self-reported Caucasian donors included 65% to 90% of the roughly 360 genotyped donors. The aim of the study was to test whether cataloging public T cell receptors could identify signatures of past pathogen exposure. Using immunosequencing, the study profiled T cell repertoires from some 670 subjects and related those repertoires to cytomegalovirus serostatus. Along with the approximately 650-subject first cohort, a separate validation cohort of around 110 different subjects was used. To predict cytomegalovirus infection status, the study brought together high-throughput TCR immunosequencing, statistical association of individual TCRs with disease status, and machine learning. In a later analysis, previously published TCR beta repertoires from 666 donors were re-analyzed and high-resolution HLA genotyping was added so that TCR occurrence patterns could be studied. Rather than using new phenotypic data, the later analysis identified candidate immune exposures from TCR beta sequences and from how often those sequences occurred across donors. In an earlier analysis of several hundred of the donors, high-throughput TCR beta sequencing was used to judge whether each TCR beta V gene segment behaved as functional or pseudogenic. Donor age, sex, ethnicity and CMV serostatus were collected together with the repertoire data. A later genetic analysis used genome-wide SNP genotypes for about three fifths of the 666 donors, treating that subset as a discovery cohort. All discovery cohort repertoires had been generated using a single sequencing platform. Class I and class II HLA loci were covered by the typing at four-digit resolution. The number of donors typed differed by locus, with roughly 620-630 for A, B, C, DRB1 and DQB1, 522 for DQA1, 600 to 610 for DPA1, and about 450 for DPB1. Four to six DR-DQ haplotypes were handled as single units for association and clustering, since linkage in the cohort was strong. On average, over 200,000 unique TCR beta nucleotide sequences were sequenced per donor among roughly 430 genotyped donors of the cohort, with roughly a sixth of those sequences being non-productive. Study-wide findings and limitations: The classifier was reported to diagnose cytomegalovirus status with high specificity and sensitivity in both the original cohort and the validation cohort. In a later analysis, 15,000 to 20,000 TCR beta sequences were associated with specific HLA alleles at a false discovery rate of 0.05. The earlier analysis of some 540 of the donors excluded roughly 17 rarely observed V segments, including chromosome 9 orphons, because counts were too low. A few of the identified cytomegalovirus-associated TCR beta chains were confirmed in vitro to be specific for cytomegalovirus antigens. HLA typing was unavailable for some donors at each locus, so association tests used only the typed subset. In a later genetic analysis, a missense DCLRE1C variant was associated with V-gene and J-gene trimming of TCR beta chains, and the association was replicated in an independent cohort. Most TCR sequences were seen in very few donors, while some public TCRs were found in many individuals. In this cohort, only TCR beta chains were sequenced, and detectable features were limited by the absence of alpha or paired-chain data. The study listed 150 to 200 TCR beta chains as associated with cytomegalovirus. A group of highly shared sequence variants was considered likely to be a technical artifact of the sequencing pipeline. Compared with the 666-donor mean, donors in an Asian-associated ancestry cluster had fewer N-insertions in productive TCRs, according to a later genetic analysis. Strong co-occurrence of HLA alleles, especially DR and DQ, made assigning TCR associations to individual alleles difficult. Correlated functional status among segregating V segments might reflect linkage disequilibrium, but an unknown experimental factor could not be ruled out. In a later analysis, most CMV-associated TCR beta chains were found to appear HLA-restricted, with HLA associations seemingly driven largely by CMV exposure. A later analysis reported that several top co-occurrence clusters appeared linked to parvovirus B19, influenza, CMV and Epstein-Barr virus. In a later analysis, TCR association rates were found to vary across HLA loci, with the most associated TCRs seen for DRB1 alleles and the fewest for HLA-C alleles. A later analysis found that HLA-associated TCR beta chains were more clonally expanded and had lower generation probabilities than equally common non-associated chains. A further reported finding was that TCR beta sequences accurately predicted the HLA-A and HLA-B alleles for most subjects in the first cohort. An earlier analysis of approximately 590 of the donors showed that most TCR beta V segments appeared in productive rearrangements either about 90% or about 30% of the time, which broadly matched IMGT annotations. The only immune exposure information available for the cohort was CMV serostatus. Sequencing depth was assumed to be roughly uniform across donors in the presence/absence analyses, though that assumption may not hold. The authors suggested that the approach could potentially be generalized to other disease states and immunological phenotypes.

The library was generated by the immunoSEQ multiplex PCR assay. For the multiplex PCR, a mixture combining 60 forward primers for TCR Vbeta segments and 13 reverse primers for TCR Jbeta segments was used. A multiplex PCR assay on genomic DNA amplified the CDR3 region of rearranged TCR beta genes. Amplified TCR beta libraries were sequenced as 87-base-pair reads on the Illumina HiSeq System. The published analysis was carried out like this. A later analysis counted about 76 million unique TCR beta chains across the 700 or so repertoires, and 9 million to 14 million of these chains were shared by at least two donors. Raw reads were error-corrected and collapsed into unique sequences with a nearest-neighbor algorithm that merged closely related sequences to remove PCR and sequencing errors. CDR3 sequences were aligned to IMGT reference sequences to assign V, D and J gene segments. For a sequence to be retained, a match of at least six nucleotides to both a V gene segment and a J gene segment was required. Rearrangements were classified as productive when the CDR3 lacked stop codons and remained in frame with V and J, and all other rearrangements were classified as non-productive. CDR3 was defined according to IMGT convention as the region running from the second conserved V-encoded cysteine to the conserved J-encoded phenylalanine. The earlier analysis of 500 to 750 of the donors excluded any sequence lacking an unambiguous match to a single V gene segment. An earlier analysis of about 600 of the donors called V segments functional above 56.7% productive rearrangements and segregating when the between-donor standard deviation exceeded 5%. A statistical classification framework was developed to diagnose cytomegalovirus status using the catalog of TCR beta chain sequences. In a later analysis, TCR nucleotide sequences were compared against IMGT/GENE-DB human TR gene sequences so that V and J genes could be assigned. The TCRdist pipeline was used in a later analysis to assign CDR3 sequences and most-parsimonious VDJ recombination scenarios. In a later analysis, each TCR beta chain was defined by its CDR3 amino acid sequence together with its V-gene family, and reads lacking a unique V-gene family were excluded. In a later analysis, fewer than 600 highly shared, low-generation-probability nucleotide sequences were removed to address suspected cross-contamination and a sequencing artifact. A later analysis calculated a clonal expansion index for each public chain from normalized within-repertoire ranks of inferred template counts. Generation probabilities in a later analysis came from a VDJ recombination model fitted to out-of-frame rearrangements, and those results were checked against IGoR. A later analysis scored TCR-TCR, TCR-HLA and TCR-CMV co-occurrence with hypergeometric tests, applying a repertoire-size bias correction to TCR pairs. A later analysis estimated false discovery rates by permuting HLA or CMV assignments 20 times. In a later analysis, co-occurring TCRs were grouped with DBSCAN, and TCRdist sequence similarity was added when clustering was performed within HLA-allele-positive subsets. For co-occurrence clustering, repertoires with fewer than 30,000 or more than 120,000 public chains were excluded, along with four to six repertoires with anomalous nucleotide sharing. This immuneACCESS table, as held by TCRdb, lists in-frame sequences with V and J called but not all clones. Of the missing ones, under half trace to an unresolved V gene in checked studies; the others have no known cause. V and J calls and clone size are those listed in that table; D and trimming were worked out from the DNA. Present in this sample are approximately 140,000 clones, over 65% of which were seen just once. 3% of the sample belongs to the ten largest clones.

Points on this clone: Its specific antigen is unknown. Base qualities are not recorded, but no much larger clone differs from it by a single base.

The cohort was made up of approximately 670 healthy bone marrow donors. Cohort members were all nominally healthy when sampled, although unrecorded immune exposures were likely present. The donor tested CMV seropositive, placing the donor among the 289 seropositive members of the cohort. Each donor provided a peripheral blood sample, and peripheral blood mononuclear cells were used for TCR beta sequencing. The Qiagen DNeasy Blood Extraction Kit was used to extract genomic DNA from the blood cell samples. The origin of this receptor is a man aged 40-55 years in good health and CMV-seropositive. Source material: PBMCs.

The DNA sequence is TGTGCCAGCTCACCACGGGCGCCTTACAATGAGCAGTTCTTC. This encodes CASSPRAPYNEQFF. The rearrangement joined TRBV18 to TRBJ2-1; the D gene lacks a confident call. The junction shows trimming of 1 base on V and 4 bases on J, plus 8 bases between the germline ends. The CDR3, cysteine through phenylalanine, is 14 amino acids long. This entry keeps only the CDR3 DNA: 42 bases, framed from base 1. Looking up the germline V gene yields CDR1 KGHSH and CDR2 LQKENI.